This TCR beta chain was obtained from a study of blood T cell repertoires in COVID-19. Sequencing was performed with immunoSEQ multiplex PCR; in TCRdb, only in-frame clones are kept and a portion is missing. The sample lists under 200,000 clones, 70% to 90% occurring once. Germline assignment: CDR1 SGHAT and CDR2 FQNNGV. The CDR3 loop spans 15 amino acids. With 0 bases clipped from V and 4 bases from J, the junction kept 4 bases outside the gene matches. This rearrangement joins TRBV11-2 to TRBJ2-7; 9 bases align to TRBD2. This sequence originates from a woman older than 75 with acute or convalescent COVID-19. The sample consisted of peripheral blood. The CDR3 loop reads CASSLDQLAGYEQYF. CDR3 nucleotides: TGTGCCAGCAGCTTAGATCAACTAGCGGGTTACGAGCAGTACTTC.